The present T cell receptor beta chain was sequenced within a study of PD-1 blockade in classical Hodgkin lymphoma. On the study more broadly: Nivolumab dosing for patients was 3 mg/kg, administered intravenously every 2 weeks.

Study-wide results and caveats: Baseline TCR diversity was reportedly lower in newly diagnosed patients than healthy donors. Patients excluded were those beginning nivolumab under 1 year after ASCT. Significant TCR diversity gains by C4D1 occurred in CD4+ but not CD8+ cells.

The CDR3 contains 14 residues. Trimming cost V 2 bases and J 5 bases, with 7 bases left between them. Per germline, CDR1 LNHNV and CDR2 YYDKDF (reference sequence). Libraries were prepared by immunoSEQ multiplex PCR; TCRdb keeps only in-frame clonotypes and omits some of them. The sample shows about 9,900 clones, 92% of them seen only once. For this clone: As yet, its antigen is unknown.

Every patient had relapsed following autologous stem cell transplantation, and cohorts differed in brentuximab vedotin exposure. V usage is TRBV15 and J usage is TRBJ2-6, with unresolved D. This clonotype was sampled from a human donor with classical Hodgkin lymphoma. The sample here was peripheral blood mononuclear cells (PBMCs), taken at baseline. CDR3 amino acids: CATSRISWANVLTF. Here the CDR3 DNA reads TGTGCCACCAGCAGAATAAGTTGGGCCAACGTCCTGACTTTC.